Listed here are 24 T cell receptor beta chains from one sample, sequenced in a study of CD8 T cells in Susac syndrome. Reverse transcription used about 0.45 to 1 ug RNA and random hexamers. MiXCR, applied by TCRdb to the immunoSEQ multiplex PCR reads, yields one record per CDR3 protein. The table has 75,000 to 95,000 distinct CDR3 sequences, approximately 93% seen once; the top ten hold around 0.45%. Sequenced input: CD8+ T cells from PBMCs. The receptors derive from a human donor with Susac syndrome.

This clonotype showed up just once. V and J are TRBV5-1 and TRBJ2-5, with 7 nucleotides matching TRBD1. Germline V gene sequence: CDR1 SGHRS, CDR2 YFSETQ. V dropped 1 base and J dropped 5; count of bases not matched to a gene: 8. The CDR3 has 15 residues. The CDR3 DNA is TGCGCCAGCAGCTTGACCCAGGGGGTTGGGGAGACCCAGTACTTC. Residues: CASSLTQGVGETQYF.

This sequence joins TRBV4-1 and TRBJ2-1; tentatively, D is TRBD2 (6 bases). Per the germline V gene, CDR1 is MGHRA and CDR2 is YSYEKL. V shed 4 bases and J shed 10 bases, with 20 bases lying between them. CDR3 length: 15 residues. CDR3 DNA: TGCGCCAGCAGCCGCGTCCCGGAGGGCACTTGGGAGCAGTTCTTC. The encoded protein is CASSRVPEGTWEQFF.

The CDR3 loop reads CSVEDPQGYEQFF. The CDR3 coding sequence is TGCAGCGTTGAAGACCCACAGGGATATGAGCAGTTCTTC. The chain couples TRBV29-1 to TRBJ2-1, with D possibly TRBD1 on 6 matching bases. Trimming stripped 0 bases from V and 8 bases from J, with 11 bases between. The V gene's germline CDR1 is SQVTM and CDR2 ANQGSEA. The CDR3 is made up of 13 amino acids.

The chain is built from TRBV5-6 and TRBJ1-1; no definite D call. This CDR3 region has 15 residues. The V end was cut by 5 bases, the J end by 0 bases, with 14 bases between. Per germline, CDR1 SGHDT and CDR2 YYEEEE. The CDR3 sequence is CASSFRRGLNTEAFF. CDR3 nucleotides: TGTGCCAGCAGTTTCAGGCGGGGATTGAACACTGAAGCTTTCTTT.

The sample holds a few counts of this clonotype. The V call is TRBV4-2, the J call TRBJ1-5; TRBD1 is a possible D gene (5 bases). V lost 3 bases, J lost 7 bases, and 10 bases lay in between. The CDR3 is 13 amino acids. Germline CDR1 LGHNA, CDR2 YNFKEQ. CDR3 in DNA: TGTGCCAGCAGCCAGCGTCCAGGGCAGCCCCAGCATTTT. It codes for CASSQRPGQPQHF.

The chain has TRBV19 and TRBJ2-7; 7 positions match TRBD1. The ends lost 3 bases at V and 5 bases at J; junction bases unmatched: 7. The germline V gene encodes CDR1 LNHDA and CDR2 SQIVND (reference sequence). The length of the CDR3 is 14 residues. The CDR3 protein is CASSIPGQSDEQYF. For the CDR3, the DNA is TGTGCCAGTAGTATTCCGGGACAGTCGGACGAGCAGTACTTC. Looking up the rest from reference TRBV19 and TRBJ2-7 gives the full variable domain: DGGITQSPKYLFRKEGQNVTLSCEQNLNHDAMYWYRQDPGQGLRLIYYSQIVNDFQKGDIAEGYSVSREKKESFPLTVTSAQKNPTAFYLCASSIPGQSDEQYFGPGTRLTVT.

The chain links TRBV6-6 to TRBJ1-5; D unclear. CDR3 length: 13 residues. V lost 8 bases and J 9 bases, leaving 17 bases between the germline ends. Germline values: CDR1 MNHNY, CDR2 SVGAGI (reference sequence). The CDR3 DNA follows: TGTGCCAGCGGGGTGCCGGCTTGGTTGCCCCAGCATTTT. Protein sequence: CASGVPAWLPQHF.

The chain links TRBV2 to TRBJ2-1; 13 nucleotides match TRBD2. Germline CDR1 reads SNHLY; CDR2 reads FYNNEI. This CDR3 spans 15 amino acids. The J segment lost 6 bases and the V segment lost 5 bases, leaving 4 bases of the junction unmatched. In DNA, the CDR3 is TGTGCCAGCAGTTCGGGACTAGCGGGGACCAATGAGCAGTTCTTC. Its protein is CASSSGLAGTNEQFF.

The rearrangement links TRBV9 to TRBJ2-3, with D possibly being TRBD2 (7 bases). V lost 3 bases to trimming and J lost 3 bases, with 14 bases between them. This CDR3 contains 15 residues. In germline, CDR1 is SGDLS, CDR2 YYNGEE. CDR3: CASSEGGGPTDTQYF. The CDR3 region has the DNA TGTGCCAGCAGCGAGGGGGGGGGCCCAACAGATACGCAGTATTTT.

This chain connects TRBV13 to TRBJ2-7, with unresolved D. CDR3 size: 12 residues. Germline assignment: CDR1 PRHDT and CDR2 FYEKMQ (reference sequence). The ends were cut back, 5 bases at V and 6 bases at J, with 11 bases in the middle. For the CDR3, the DNA is TGTGCCAGCAGCACCGACTCGCGCGAGCAGTACTTC. Its protein product is CASSTDSREQYF. Full variable domain (missing parts from reference TRBV13 and TRBJ2-7): AAGVIQSPRHLIKEKRETATLKCYPIPRHDTVYWYQQGPGQDPQFLISFYEKMQSDKGSIPDRFSAQQFSDYHSELNMSSLELGDSALYFCASSTDSREQYFGPGTRLTVT.

V is TRBV27 and J is TRBJ2-5; D is ambiguous. The CDR3 has 15 residues. The V end lost 1 base, the J end lost 2 bases, and 11 bases lay between the germline ends. The germline CDR1 and CDR2 sequences are MNHEY and SMNVEV (reference sequence). The CDR3 here is CASSLYGHVQETQYF. CDR3 sequence (DNA): TGTGCCAGCAGTTTATATGGCCACGTACAAGAGACCCAGTACTTC.

The chain links TRBV11-2 to TRBJ2-1; weak D call: TRBD2 (5 bases). Per the germline V gene, CDR1 is SGHAT and CDR2 is FQNNGV. Trimming stripped 1 base from V and 3 bases from J, with 13 bases between. This CDR3 spans 16 amino acids. The CDR3 reads CASSLVPAVVYNEQFF. In nucleotides, the CDR3 is TGTGCCAGCAGCTTAGTTCCAGCGGTGGTCTACAATGAGCAGTTCTTC.

J is TRBJ1-2 and V is TRBV5-6; no reliable D call. The germline V gene has CDR1 SGHDT and CDR2 YYEEEE. This CDR3 is 14 amino acids long. V was shortened by 1 base and J by 5 bases, with 12 bases between the two germline ends. CDR3 nucleotides: TGTGCCAGCAGCTTGAGAGGGAATAATTATGGCTACACCTTC. Translation: CASSLRGNNYGYTF.

This chain connects TRBV7-9 to TRBJ2-7, with 8 bases that match TRBD1. Germline values: CDR1 SEHNR, CDR2 FQNEAQ (reference sequence). The CDR3 has 18 residues. V lost 5 bases and J lost 0; bases outside the gene matches: 15. The CDR3 DNA reads TGTGCCAGCAGCCCGGGTTTTTTCCGGGACAGGAGCTCCTACGAGCAGTACTTC. Translated: CASSPGFFRDRSSYEQYF.

The chain has TRBV4-3 and TRBJ2-1; no reliable D call. Germline CDR1 reads LGHNA; CDR2 reads YSLEER. The CDR3 spans 15 residues. V was cut by 1 base and J by 1 base, with 8 bases left in between. The CDR3 sequence: CASSQGLGSYNEQFF. The CDR3 DNA is TGCGCCAGCAGCCAAGGCTTGGGGTCCTACAATGAGCAGTTCTTC.

CDR3 region: CASSPGRHPRTRVYAGELFF. DNA for the CDR3: TGTGCCAGCTCACCCGGTAGGCACCCCAGGACTAGAGTGTACGCCGGGGAGCTGTTTTTT. The rearrangement joins TRBV18 to TRBJ2-2, with 7 bases matching TRBD2. CDR1 is KGHSH and CDR2 is LQKENI in the germline V gene. V was clipped by 3 bases and J by 6 bases; unmatched bases: 22. The CDR3 is made up of 20 amino acids.

The rearrangement links TRBV28 to TRBJ2-7; D may be TRBD1 (6 bases). The CDR3 is 15 residues long. Germline V gene data show CDR1 as MDHEN and CDR2 as SYDVKM. The V end lost 5 bases, the J end lost 0 bases, and 14 bases lay between the germline ends. The CDR3 spells CASSRGTPYSYEQYF. The CDR3 nucleotides are TGTGCCAGCAGTCGTGGGACACCTTACTCCTACGAGCAGTACTTC.

The gene calls are TRBV5-4 and TRBJ1-2; no clear D gene. V lost 4 bases, J lost 4 bases, and 11 bases lay in between. Germline V gene lookup returns CDR1 SGHNT and CDR2 YYREEE (reference sequence). CDR3 size: 13 residues. CDR3 DNA: TGTGCCAGCAGCCCGGCCTCTGGCTATGGCTACACCTTC. Translated, it gives CASSPASGYGYTF. The entire variable domain, with the rest obtained from reference TRBV5-4 and TRBJ1-2, is as follows: ETGVTQSPTHLIKTRGQQVTLRCSSQSGHNTVSWYQQALGQGPQFIFQYYREEENGRGNFPPRFSGLQFPNYSSELNVNALELDDSALYLCASSPASGYGYTFGSGTRLTVV.

The DNA of the CDR3 is TGCAGCGTTGAAGATCTCGGGCAGGAGGGCACTGAAGCTTTCTTT. It encodes CSVEDLGQEGTEAFF. The chain has TRBV29-1 and TRBJ1-1; D remains unclear. The CDR3 covers 15 residues. Trimming shortened V by 0 bases and J by 4 bases, and 15 bases separated the two germline ends. Germline V CDR1 and CDR2: SQVTM, ANQGSEA.

The CDR3 DNA reads as TGTGCCAGCAGCTCGACAGACTATCTAAAAGAGAAAGCCTACTCTGGAAACACCATATATTTT. Translation: CASSSTDYLKEKAYSGNTIYF. The chain uses TRBV11-1 and TRBJ1-3; TRBD1 is a possible D gene (5 bases). Germline values: CDR1 SGHAT, CDR2 FQDESV (reference sequence). V was pared by 4 bases and J by 0 bases, with 28 bases between. The CDR3 extends over 21 amino acids.

The chain has TRBV5-1 and TRBJ1-4, with D hard to call. CDR3 length equals 15 residues. Per germline, CDR1 SGHRS and CDR2 YFSETQ. The V end lost 4 bases, the J end lost 5 bases, and 15 bases lay between the germline ends. The CDR3 loop reads CASSPERVNNEKLFF. The CDR3 DNA follows: TGCGCCAGCAGCCCTGAACGGGTAAACAATGAAAAACTGTTTTTT.

The rearrangement links TRBV7-9 to TRBJ1-1; the D gene is possibly TRBD1 (5 bases). The CDR3 totals 14 residues. Germline CDR1 reads SEHNR; CDR2 reads FQNEAQ (reference sequence). The ends were cut back, 4 bases at V and 5 bases at J, with 14 bases in the middle. The CDR3 sequence: CASSYEARGTEAFF. CDR3 DNA sequence: TGTGCCAGCAGCTACGAGGCCCGGGGGACTGAAGCTTTCTTT.

The V and J genes are TRBV7-2 and TRBJ1-5; the D gene is possibly TRBD1 (5 bases). The CDR3 length is 16 residues. CDR1 is SGHTA, CDR2 FQGNSA, per germline. Trimming cost V 1 base and J 1 base, with 11 bases left between them. The CDR3 sequence: CASSLVGGASNQPQHF. The CDR3 nucleotides read TGTGCCAGCAGCTTAGTAGGAGGGGCGAGCAATCAGCCCCAGCATTTT.

This sequence joins TRBV28 and TRBJ1-2, with a weak D call TRBD1 (6 bases). The germline CDR1 and CDR2 sequences are MDHEN and SYDVKM. The CDR3 length is 15 residues. V was trimmed by 2 bases and J by 4 bases, leaving 14 bases between them. CDR3 region: CASSLLLGGSYGYTF. The CDR3 DNA reads as TGTGCCAGCAGTTTACTTCTGGGGGGCTCCTATGGCTACACCTTC.